The 20 T cell receptor beta chains below were found in one sample sequenced in a study of blood T cell repertoires in COVID-19. This table comes from immunoSEQ multiplex PCR, and its TCRdb copy is limited to in-frame clones, with some not included. This sample has a few hundred thousand clones, with roughly nine tenths found just once. The material sequenced was peripheral blood. These receptors were collected from a man between 65 and 85 years old with acute or convalescent COVID-19.

The chain is built from TRBV2 and TRBJ2-2; TRBD2 matches at 7 bases. J lost 6 bases, V lost 1 base, and 11 bases had no gene match. This CDR3 spans 17 amino acids. CDR1 is SNHLY, CDR2 FYNNEI, per germline. The CDR3 coding sequence is TGTGCCAGCAGTGAAGTGGGGACTACCGGTAGGCCCGGGGAGCTGTTTTTT. The encoded protein is CASSEVGTTGRPGELFF.

V and J are TRBV29-1 and TRBJ2-1; D ambiguous. The length of the CDR3 is 17 residues. Trimming left V 1 base short and J 4 bases short, with 20 bases between. CDR1 is SQVTM, CDR2 ANQGSEA, per germline. The CDR3 is CSVEGHYFTEVYNEQFF. Written as DNA, the CDR3 is TGCAGCGTTGAAGGGCACTACTTCACTGAGGTTTACAATGAGCAGTTCTTC.

The chain combines TRBV6-6 with TRBJ1-3, with unresolved D. Between the trimmed V and J ends, which lost 0 bases and 2 bases, there was a span of 8 bases. The germline V gene has CDR1 MNHNY and CDR2 SVGAGI (reference sequence). CDR3 length: 15 residues. The CDR3 sequence: CASSYSRGPGNTIYF. The CDR3 region has the DNA TGTGCCAGCAGTTACTCGAGAGGTCCTGGAAACACCATATATTTT.

V gene TRBV7-9 combines with J gene TRBJ2-1; D might be TRBD2 (6 bases). The germline gives CDR1 SEHNR, CDR2 FQNEAQ (reference sequence). The CDR3 is 18 residues long. V was pared by 1 base and J by 7 bases, with 23 bases between. The chain's CDR3 is CASSLGAFAIGGSNEQFF. As DNA, the CDR3 is TGTGCCAGCAGCTTAGGGGCTTTTGCGATTGGAGGGTCGAATGAGCAGTTCTTC.

V is TRBV20-1 and J is TRBJ2-1; TRBD2 matches 10 bases. The CDR3 covers 16 residues. The J segment lost 9 bases and the V segment lost 3 bases, leaving 14 bases of the junction unmatched. CDR1 and CDR2 from the germline V gene are DFQATT and SNEGSKA (reference sequence). In nucleotides, the CDR3 is TGCAGTGCTAGTCCGGTTAGCGGGAGGTCTGAGGGTGAGCAGTTCTTC. It encodes CSASPVSGRSEGEQFF.

This rearrangement joins TRBV4-3 to TRBJ2-7; D call uncertain. Germline CDR1 reads LGHNA; CDR2 reads YSLEER. V lost 0 bases and J lost 5, with 14 bases in between. CDR3 size: 15 residues. The CDR3 loop is CASSQERHRADEQYF. CDR3 in DNA: TGCGCCAGCAGCCAAGAGAGACACCGAGCCGACGAGCAGTACTTC.

The genes are TRBV9 and TRBJ1-1; maybe TRBD1 (5 bases). Germline V gene lookup returns CDR1 SGDLS and CDR2 YYNGEE. V was shortened by 4 bases and J by 8 bases, with 18 bases between the two germline ends. The CDR3 sequence is 14 residues long. CDR3: CASSPLQVGGEAFF. The CDR3 DNA reads TGTGCCAGCAGCCCACTACAGGTTGGGGGGGAAGCTTTCTTT. Looking up the rest from reference TRBV9 and TRBJ1-1 gives the full variable domain: DSGVTQTPKHLITATGQRVTLRCSPRSGDLSVYWYQQSLDQGLQFLIQYYNGEERAKGNILERFSAQQFPDLHSELNLSSLELGDSALYFCASSPLQVGGEAFFGQGTRLTVV.

The chain couples TRBV28 to TRBJ2-2, with 12 bases matching TRBD2. The CDR3 length is 14 residues. J gave up 5 bases and V 6 bases, and 1 base lay outside the gene matches. In germline, CDR1 is MDHEN, CDR2 SYDVKM. This CDR3 reads CASRLAGGTGELFF. The DNA of the CDR3 is TGTGCCAGCAGGCTAGCGGGAGGGACCGGGGAGCTGTTTTTT.

The chain employs TRBV7-9 and TRBJ2-3; 7 bases fit TRBD1. The CDR3 totals 16 residues. CDR1 and CDR2 from the germline V gene are SEHNR and FQNEAQ (reference sequence). V shed 4 bases, J shed 4 bases, and the junction held 11 bases outside the gene matches. The CDR3 coding sequence is TGTGCCAGCAGCTCCCCAGTAGGGGGCCGGGCAGATACGCAGTATTTT. Translating gives CASSSPVGGRADTQYF. The full variable domain, in which reference TRBV7-9 and TRBJ2-3 provide the parts outside the CDR3, is DTGVSQNPRHKITKRGQNVTFRCDPISEHNRLYWYRQTLGQGPEFLTYFQNEAQLEKSRLLSDRFSAERPKGSFSTLEIQRTEQGDSAMYLCASSSPVGGRADTQYFGPGTRLTVL.

The chain carries TRBV4-2 and TRBJ2-7; D might be TRBD1 (6 bases). V dropped 0 bases and J dropped 2 bases, with 14 bases sitting between them. This CDR3 has 16 amino acids. Looked up from germline, CDR1 is LGHNA and CDR2 is YNFKEQ. The CDR3 sequence: CASSQESRDKAYEQYF. The CDR3 nucleotides are TGTGCCAGCAGCCAAGAGAGTAGGGACAAAGCCTACGAGCAGTACTTC.

This chain links TRBV4-2 with TRBJ1-3; D is uncertain. The germline V and J ends were trimmed by 0 bases and 2 bases, with 8 bases remaining between them. The CDR3 covers 15 residues. Germline CDR1 LGHNA, CDR2 YNFKEQ. DNA for the CDR3: TGTGCCAGCAGCCAAGATAGAGGGACTGGAAACACCATATATTTT. Translated, it gives CASSQDRGTGNTIYF.

This chain connects TRBV3-1 (or the pseudogene TRBV3-2) to TRBJ2-2; 14 bases map to TRBD2. CDR1 and CDR2 (germline): LGHDT, YNNKEL (reference sequence). Trimming cost V 4 bases and J 9 bases; bases outside gene matches: 4. There are 15 residues in the CDR3. The CDR3 region has the DNA TGTGCCAGCAGCCCGGGACTAGCGGGAGTAAGGGAGCTGTTTTTT. Protein: CASSPGLAGVRELFF.

The V and J genes are TRBV5-4 and TRBJ2-5; D possibly corresponds to TRBD1 (6 bases). The CDR3 loop spans 15 amino acids. The V and J ends lost 4 bases and 5 bases respectively, with 18 bases between them. Germline V lookup: CDR1 SGHNT, CDR2 YYREEE (reference sequence). CDR3: CASSPRQVIGETQYF. The CDR3 coding sequence is TGTGCCAGCAGCCCTCGACAGGTTATAGGGGAGACCCAGTACTTC.

This clone was detected many times. The J gene is TRBJ2-1, the V gene TRBV19; D is possibly TRBD2 (6 bases). From germline, CDR1 is LNHDA and CDR2 SQIVND (reference sequence). V lost 1 base, J lost 7 bases, and 14 bases lay in between. The CDR3 has 15 residues. CDR3 loop: CASSIGASETNEQFF. The CDR3 DNA follows: TGTGCCAGTAGTATAGGGGCTAGCGAGACTAATGAGCAGTTCTTC. The full variable domain, in which reference TRBV19 and TRBJ2-1 provide the parts outside the CDR3, is DGGITQSPKYLFRKEGQNVTLSCEQNLNHDAMYWYRQDPGQGLRLIYYSQIVNDFQKGDIAEGYSVSREKKESFPLTVTSAQKNPTAFYLCASSIGASETNEQFFGPGTRLTVL.

V is TRBV6-2 or TRBV6-3 and J is TRBJ2-2; D ambiguous. The CDR3 runs to 13 residues. Germline CDR1 MNHEY, CDR2 SVGEGT. Trimming pared 7 bases from V and 4 bases from J, leaving 10 bases between. The CDR3 protein is CASTPAGTGELFF. DNA for the CDR3: TGTGCCAGCACCCCCGCCGGCACCGGGGAGCTGTTTTTT.

This clone was observed a few times. DNA of the CDR3: TGTGCCAGCAGCAAAGGGACAGGGCTGTATTGGACTGAAGCTTTCTTT. This translates into CASSKGTGLYWTEAFF. This rearrangement joins TRBV21-1 to TRBJ1-1; TRBD1 is the table's D call, not checked against the DNA. TRBV21-1 is a recognized pseudogene. CDR3 length equals 16 residues.

The rearrangement links TRBV13 to TRBJ1-1, with 7 bases matching TRBD1. Germline CDR1 reads PRHDT; CDR2 reads FYEKMQ (reference sequence). After removal of 3 bases from V and 1 base from J, the junction contained 5 bases not matched to a gene. This CDR3 spans 15 amino acids. In DNA, the CDR3 is TGTGCCAGCAGCTTCCAGGGGGAGCAGAACACTGAAGCTTTCTTT. Amino acids: CASSFQGEQNTEAFF.

J is TRBJ2-7 and V is TRBV3-1 (or the pseudogene TRBV3-2); no clear D. This CDR3 region has 13 residues. From germline, CDR1 is LGHDT and CDR2 YNNKEL (reference sequence). Trimming cost V 6 bases and J 2 bases, with 11 bases left between them. The CDR3 spells CASSLARTYEQYF. CDR3 nucleotides: TGTGCCAGCAGTCTCGCTAGAACCTACGAGCAGTACTTC.

The chain uses TRBV2 and TRBJ2-1, with 11 bases aligning to TRBD2. V lost 8 bases, J lost 4 bases, and 10 bases stayed unmatched. Looked up from germline, CDR1 is SNHLY and CDR2 is FYNNEI. This CDR3 spans 16 amino acids. CDR3 amino acids: CASVSDWTSGYNEQFF. The CDR3 DNA is TGTGCCAGCGTCTCCGATTGGACTAGCGGGTACAATGAGCAGTTCTTC.

The sample holds one count of this clone. V and J are TRBV2 and TRBJ1-5; D gene uncertain. The CDR3 covers 17 residues. V dropped 4 bases and J dropped 4 bases, with 20 bases sitting between them. Germline V lookup: CDR1 SNHLY, CDR2 FYNNEI. CDR3 residues: CASSVRVGLKLNQPQHF. CDR3 in DNA: TGTGCCAGCAGTGTAAGGGTCGGACTTAAACTGAATCAGCCCCAGCATTTT. The entire variable domain, with the rest obtained from reference TRBV2 and TRBJ1-5, is as follows: EPEVTQTPSHQVTQMGQEVILRCVPISNHLYFYWYRQILGQKVEFLVSFYNNEISEKSEIFDDQFSVERPDGSNFTLKIRSTKLEDSAMYFCASSVRVGLKLNQPQHFGDGTRLSIL.